The rows below give T cell receptor beta chains drawn from one sample of a study of cytomegalovirus exposure and HLA in healthy donors. The protocol was immunoSEQ multiplex PCR, while the TCRdb copy is restricted to in-frame clones and leaves out a portion. The profile shows 200,000 or so clones, 65% to 85% of them singletons. Sequencing was carried out using PBMCs. All receptors derive from a young man in good health and CMV-seronegative. The CDR3 runs from the conserved cysteine through the conserved F or W. A D gene is named only where the DNA matches it firmly. Some rows have no size entry. The others give once, few or many, or a class for an expanded clone.

J gene: TRBJ2-7; V gene: TRBV4-2; D gene: TRBD2; clone size: -; CDR3 DNA: TGTGCCAGCAGCCAAGAAGGGACTAGCGGGGGTTACGAGCAGTACTTC; CDR3 protein: CASSQEGTSGGYEQYF
J gene: TRBJ2-6; V gene: TRBV7-9; D gene: -; clone size: -; CDR3 DNA: TGTGCCAGCAGCTTAACTCCCCTACAGTCCTCTGGGGCCAACGTCCTGACTTTC; CDR3 protein: CASSLTPLQSSGANVLTF
J gene: TRBJ1-5; V gene: TRBV5-6; D gene: TRBD1; clone size: -; CDR3 DNA: TGTGCCAGCAGCCCCGGGACAGGCGAAGTAAATCATCCCCAGCATTTT; CDR3 protein: CASSPGTGEVNHPQHF
J gene: TRBJ2-3; V gene: TRBV28; D gene: TRBD2; clone size: -; CDR3 DNA: TGTGCCAGCATAAGCGGGGGGGCTGGAGATACGCAGTATTTT; CDR3 protein: CASISGGAGDTQYF
J gene: TRBJ2-3; V gene: TRBV5-1; D gene: -; clone size: -; CDR3 DNA: TGCGCCAGCAGCCCTGGACTGCTGGGCACAGATACGCAGTATTTT; CDR3 protein: CASSPGLLGTDTQYF
J gene: TRBJ2-3; V gene: TRBV7-6; D gene: -; clone size: -; CDR3 DNA: TGTGCCAGCGCCCCCCAGGGTAGCACAGATACGCAGTATTTT; CDR3 protein: CASAPQGSTDTQYF
J gene: TRBJ2-1; V gene: TRBV2; D gene: -; clone size: -; CDR3 DNA: TGTGCCAGCAGTGAAGCCCTCGGGGGGCCGTCCTACAATGAGCAGTTCTTC; CDR3 protein: CASSEALGGPSYNEQFF
J gene: TRBJ2-7; V gene: TRBV7-8; D gene: -; clone size: few; CDR3 DNA: TGTGCCAGCAGCTCAGGGGGGACAGCCTACGAGCAGTACTTC; CDR3 protein: CASSSGGTAYEQYF
J gene: TRBJ2-1; V gene: TRBV7-9; D gene: TRBD2; clone size: -; CDR3 DNA: TGTGCCAGCAGCACACTCGCGGGACTAGGCAATGAGCAGTTCTTC; CDR3 protein: CASSTLAGLGNEQFF
J gene: TRBJ1-3; V gene: TRBV18; D gene: TRBD1; clone size: many; CDR3 DNA: TGTGCCAGCTCACCCCGCAGGGGGCGGTTCTCTGGAAACACCATATATTTT; CDR3 protein: CASSPRRGRFSGNTIYF
J gene: TRBJ2-7; V gene: TRBV13; D gene: TRBD1; clone size: -; CDR3 DNA: TGTGCCAGCAGCCAGGACAGGGGCGAGCAGTACTTC; CDR3 protein: CASSQDRGEQYF
J gene: TRBJ2-7; V gene: TRBV15; D gene: TRBD1; clone size: -; CDR3 DNA: TGTGCCACCAGCAGGACCCAAGCAGGGGGCGACGAGCAGTACTTC; CDR3 protein: CATSRTQAGGDEQYF
J gene: TRBJ2-7; V gene: TRBV7-9; D gene: -; clone size: few; CDR3 DNA: TGTGCCAGCAGCTCACTTGGTGAGGATCGCTACGAGCAGTACTTC; CDR3 protein: CASSSLGEDRYEQYF
J gene: TRBJ1-1; V gene: TRBV7-9; D gene: -; clone size: -; CDR3 DNA: TGTGCCAGCAGCGCCATCGACAGCTCGGGGAGGACTGAAGCTTTCTTT; CDR3 protein: CASSAIDSSGRTEAFF
J gene: TRBJ2-7; V gene: TRBV6-5; D gene: -; clone size: -; CDR3 DNA: TGTGCCAGCGGGCTAAACTACGAGCAGTACTTC; CDR3 protein: CASGLNYEQYF
J gene: TRBJ1-4; V gene: TRBV18; D gene: -; clone size: -; CDR3 DNA: TGTGCCAGCCGGGCTACCGGGACAAGGGATGAAAAACTGTTTTTT; CDR3 protein: CASRATGTRDEKLFF
J gene: TRBJ2-3; V gene: TRBV29-1; D gene: TRBD1; clone size: -; CDR3 DNA: TGCAGCGCCTCACGACAGGGGGCCATAGCCGGCACAGATACGCAGTATTTT; CDR3 protein: CSASRQGAIAGTDTQYF